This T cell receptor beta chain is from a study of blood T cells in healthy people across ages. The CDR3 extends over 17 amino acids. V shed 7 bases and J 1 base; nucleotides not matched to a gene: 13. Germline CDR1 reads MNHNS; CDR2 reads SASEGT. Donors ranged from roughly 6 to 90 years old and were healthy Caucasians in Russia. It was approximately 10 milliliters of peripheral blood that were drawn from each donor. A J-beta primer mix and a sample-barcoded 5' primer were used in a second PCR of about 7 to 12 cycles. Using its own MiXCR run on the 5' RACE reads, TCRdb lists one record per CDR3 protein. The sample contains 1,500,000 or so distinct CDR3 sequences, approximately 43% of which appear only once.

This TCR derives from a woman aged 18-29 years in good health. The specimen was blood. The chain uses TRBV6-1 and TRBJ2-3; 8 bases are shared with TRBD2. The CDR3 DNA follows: TGTGCCAGCACCAGCGGGGGATTCTTAGTCGGCACAGATACGCAGTATTTT. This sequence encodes CASTSGGFLVGTDTQYF.